A selection of T cell receptor beta chains follows, all from one sample in a study of CD8+CD57+ T cells in acquired aplastic anemia. TCRdb reanalysed the reads using MiXCR and keeps one entry per CDR3 protein. There are around 42,000 distinct CDR3 sequences in the sample; roughly 63% occur only once, and roughly 60% lies in the top ten. The sequenced sample was sorted CD4+, CD8+, or CD8+CD57+ T cells (not recorded which) from PBMCs. The receptors come from a human donor with aplastic anemia. The CDR3 runs from the conserved cysteine through the conserved F or W. Each record gives: V gene, D gene, J gene, clone size, CDR3 protein, CDR3 DNA. A D gene is named only where the DNA matches it firmly. Expanded clones get a size class; other rows say once, few or many, or leave the size out.

V gene: TRBV6-1
D gene: -
J gene: TRBJ2-3
clone size: many
CDR3 protein: CASSGIRGATDTQYF
CDR3 DNA: TGTGCCAGCAGTGGAATAAGAGGGGCCACAGATACGCAGTATTTT

V gene: TRBV19
D gene: -
J gene: TRBJ2-7
clone size: -
CDR3 protein: CASHETGEYEQYF
CDR3 DNA: TGTGCCAGTCACGAGACAGGAGAATACGAGCAGTACTTC

V gene: TRBV20-1
D gene: TRBD2
J gene: TRBJ2-3
clone size: -
CDR3 protein: CSAPTGLAGSTDTQYF
CDR3 DNA: TGCAGTGCTCCTACGGGACTAGCGGGGAGCACAGATACGCAGTATTTT

V gene: TRBV7-8
D gene: TRBD1
J gene: TRBJ2-7
clone size: -
CDR3 protein: CARSASDRDPYEQYF
CDR3 DNA: TGTGCCCGCAGCGCTTCGGACAGGGACCCTTACGAGCAGTACTTC

V gene: TRBV10-2
D gene: -
J gene: TRBJ1-6
clone size: -
CDR3 protein: CASSEYGGHYNSPLHF
CDR3 DNA: TGCGCCAGCAGTGAGTACGGAGGTCACTATAATTCACCCCTCCACTTT

V gene: TRBV15
D gene: TRBD1
J gene: TRBJ2-7
clone size: few
CDR3 protein: CATLRQGAYEQYF
CDR3 DNA: TGTGCCACCCTGAGACAGGGGGCGTACGAGCAGTACTTC

V gene: TRBV5-6
D gene: -
J gene: TRBJ2-3
clone size: many
CDR3 protein: CASSLVKGPDTQYF
CDR3 DNA: TGTGCCAGCAGCTTGGTCAAGGGCCCAGATACGCAGTATTTT

V gene: TRBV20-1
D gene: -
J gene: TRBJ1-1
clone size: -
CDR3 protein: CSARGEVNTEAFF
CDR3 DNA: TGCAGTGCTAGGGGGGAAGTGAACACTGAAGCTTTCTTT

V gene: TRBV20-1
D gene: TRBD1
J gene: TRBJ2-5
clone size: -
CDR3 protein: CSASETGYQETQYF
CDR3 DNA: TGCAGTGCTAGCGAGACAGGGTACCAAGAGACCCAGTACTTC

V gene: TRBV5-6
D gene: -
J gene: TRBJ2-7
clone size: -
CDR3 protein: CASRRAGDPYEQYF
CDR3 DNA: TGTGCCAGCAGAAGGGCAGGGGACCCCTACGAGCAGTACTTC

V gene: TRBV2
D gene: TRBD2
J gene: TRBJ2-4
clone size: -
CDR3 protein: CASTGGGNIQYF
CDR3 DNA: TGTGCCAGCACCGGGGGGGGAAACATTCAGTACTTC

V gene: TRBV24-1
D gene: TRBD1
J gene: TRBJ2-3
clone size: few
CDR3 protein: CATGQANTDTQYF
CDR3 DNA: TGTGCCACGGGACAGGCTAACACAGATACGCAGTATTTT

V gene: TRBV12-5
D gene: TRBD1
J gene: TRBJ2-3
clone size: -
CDR3 protein: CASGRTGSTGVDTQYF
CDR3 DNA: TGTGCTAGTGGCCGGACAGGGTCTACGGGGGTAGATACGCAGTATTTT

V gene: TRBV9
D gene: TRBD2
J gene: TRBJ2-1
clone size: -
CDR3 protein: CASSVAYRDWRGGPYNEQFF
CDR3 DNA: TGTGCCAGCAGCGTAGCGTATCGGGACTGGCGGGGGGGCCCCTACAATGAGCAGTTCTTC

V gene: TRBV2
D gene: -
J gene: TRBJ2-5
clone size: -
CDR3 protein: CASKFVRGARETQYF
CDR3 DNA: TGTGCCAGCAAATTCGTCCGGGGGGCCCGGGAGACCCAGTACTTC

V gene: TRBV7-3
D gene: -
J gene: TRBJ1-1
clone size: many
CDR3 protein: CASSLRGRAEMNTEAFF
CDR3 DNA: TGTGCCAGCAGCTTAAGAGGAAGGGCAGAGATGAACACTGAAGCTTTCTTT

V gene: TRBV11-2
D gene: TRBD2
J gene: TRBJ2-7
clone size: many
CDR3 protein: CASSYGTTGEQYF
CDR3 DNA: TGTGCCAGCAGCTACGGGACTACGGGGGAGCAGTACTTC

V gene: TRBV20-1
D gene: -
J gene: TRBJ2-3
clone size: -
CDR3 protein: CSARDVNGKENTQYF
CDR3 DNA: TGCAGTGCTAGAGATGTCAACGGGAAAGAAAATACGCAGTATTTT

V gene: TRBV7-7
D gene: -
J gene: TRBJ1-1
clone size: -
CDR3 protein: CASSSGENTEAFF
CDR3 DNA: TGTGCCAGCAGCTCAGGAGAGAACACTGAAGCTTTCTTT

V gene: TRBV4-1
D gene: TRBD1
J gene: TRBJ2-7
clone size: many
CDR3 protein: CASSPVRDRAYEQYF
CDR3 DNA: TGCGCCAGCAGCCCGGTCCGGGACAGGGCGTACGAGCAGTACTTC

V gene: TRBV5-6
D gene: -
J gene: TRBJ1-5
clone size: once
CDR3 protein: CASSLVNQPQHF
CDR3 DNA: TGTGCCAGCAGTTTGGTAAATCAGCCCCAGCATTTT

V gene: TRBV2
D gene: -
J gene: TRBJ1-4
clone size: -
CDR3 protein: CASTSREKLFF
CDR3 DNA: TGTGCCAGCACCAGTAGGGAAAAACTGTTTTTT

V gene: TRBV15
D gene: TRBD1
J gene: TRBJ2-7
clone size: -
CDR3 protein: CATSRAGQGDYEQYF
CDR3 DNA: TGTGCCACCAGCAGAGCGGGACAGGGGGACTACGAGCAGTACTTC

V gene: TRBV2
D gene: TRBD2
J gene: TRBJ2-5
clone size: few
CDR3 protein: CASSDTRGVETQYF
CDR3 DNA: TGTGCCAGCAGTGATACGCGGGGGGTGGAGACCCAGTACTTC